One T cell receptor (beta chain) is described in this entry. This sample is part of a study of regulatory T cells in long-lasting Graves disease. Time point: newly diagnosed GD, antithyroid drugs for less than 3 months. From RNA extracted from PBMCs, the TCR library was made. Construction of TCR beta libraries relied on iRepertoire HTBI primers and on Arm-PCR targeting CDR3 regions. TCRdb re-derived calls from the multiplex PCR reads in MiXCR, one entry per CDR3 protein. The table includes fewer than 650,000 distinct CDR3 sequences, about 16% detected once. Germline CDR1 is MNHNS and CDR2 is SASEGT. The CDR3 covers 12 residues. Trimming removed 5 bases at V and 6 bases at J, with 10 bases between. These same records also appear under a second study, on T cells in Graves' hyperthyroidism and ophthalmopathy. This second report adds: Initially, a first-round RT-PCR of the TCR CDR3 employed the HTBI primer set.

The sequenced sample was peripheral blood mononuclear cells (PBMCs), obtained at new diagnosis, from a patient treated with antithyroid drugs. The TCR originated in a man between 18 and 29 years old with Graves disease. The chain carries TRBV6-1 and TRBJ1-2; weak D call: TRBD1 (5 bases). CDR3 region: CASSPLGDGYTF. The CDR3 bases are TGTGCCAGCAGTCCCCTGGGGGATGGCTACACCTTC.